What follows is one T cell receptor (beta chain) and its context. The method was immunoSEQ multiplex PCR; TCRdb's version includes in-frame clones alone and lacks a portion of them. The sample consists of about 220,000 clones, 86% of them appearing once. This entry is derived from a study of blood T cell repertoires in COVID-19. Sequencing was carried out using peripheral blood. This receptor was identified in a young man who had recovered from COVID-19.

The CDR3 region has the DNA TGCGCCAGCAGCAGAGATGGTAACTATGGCTACACCTTC. This encodes CASSRDGNYGYTF. V gene TRBV4-3 combines with J gene TRBJ1-2; D unresolved. The V end was cut by 5 bases, the J end by 1 base, with 8 bases between. This CDR3 contains 13 residues. From germline, CDR1 is LGHNA and CDR2 YSLEER.